The clone carrying this T cell receptor beta chain was seen ten or more times. No antigen is known for it. Time point reported: persistent/refractory GD, antithyroid drugs over 5 years with positive TRAb. PBMCs were the source of the RNA used for TCR sequencing. In each case, Graves' disease was diagnosed per American Thyroid Association guidelines. The data are from a study of regulatory T cells in long-lasting Graves disease. Broader study findings: The TCR repertoire of persistent Graves' patients was less diverse than that of newly diagnosed ones. There was favoring of TRBV28, TRBJ1-2 and TRBJ2-5 in persistent disease.

CDR3-region Arm-PCR and iRepertoire HTBI primers produced the TCR beta libraries. Each CDR3 protein is one row after TCRdb ran MiXCR on the multiplex PCR reads. The sample lists fewer than 550,000 distinct CDR3 sequences; roughly 21% were seen once. The trim removed 2 bases at V and 6 bases at J, leaving 12 bases unmatched. The CDR3 runs to 16 residues. Germline lookup yields CDR1 MDHEN and CDR2 SYDVKM. This receptor was taken from a female donor with Graves disease. This material consisted of peripheral blood mononuclear cells (PBMCs), taken when the disease was refractory, from a patient treated with antithyroid drugs. This chain uses TRBV28 with TRBJ2-7; 8 nucleotides line up with TRBD2. The CDR3 bases are TGTGCCAGCAGTTTAGGGAGAGCGGGAGAAATCGGCGAGCAGTACTTC. Translated, it gives CASSLGRAGEIGEQYF.